The present T cell receptor beta chain was sequenced within a study of cytomegalovirus exposure and HLA in healthy donors. As for this clone: Its antigen is not known.

The V gene's germline CDR1 is MNHNS and CDR2 SASEGT. Deletions cut 6 bases from V and 4 bases from J, with 15 bases between. The CDR3 is 14 amino acids. Amplification used 60 Vbeta primers and 13 Jbeta primers. This table comes from immunoSEQ multiplex PCR, and its TCRdb copy is limited to in-frame clones, with some not included. The table has 150,000 to 200,000 clones, about 80% seen once; the top ten hold 9% to 10%. Points from the study as a whole: Within an earlier analysis, most TCR beta V segments proved productive either about 87% or about 30% of the time. Available immune exposure information covered CMV serostatus only. A later analysis, which compared TCR beta chains of equal frequency, found the HLA-associated ones more clonally expanded. As a later analysis showed, a missense DCLRE1C variant was linked to trimming of TCR beta V- and J-genes.

The TCR originated in a man younger than 30 in good health and CMV-seropositive. The chain has TRBV6-1 and TRBJ1-1, with D possibly being TRBD1 (6 bases). Sequenced sample: PBMCs. The CDR3: CASRTEGVGTEAFF. CDR3 DNA sequence: TGTGCCAGCAGGACAGAGGGGGTGGGCACTGAAGCTTTCTTT.